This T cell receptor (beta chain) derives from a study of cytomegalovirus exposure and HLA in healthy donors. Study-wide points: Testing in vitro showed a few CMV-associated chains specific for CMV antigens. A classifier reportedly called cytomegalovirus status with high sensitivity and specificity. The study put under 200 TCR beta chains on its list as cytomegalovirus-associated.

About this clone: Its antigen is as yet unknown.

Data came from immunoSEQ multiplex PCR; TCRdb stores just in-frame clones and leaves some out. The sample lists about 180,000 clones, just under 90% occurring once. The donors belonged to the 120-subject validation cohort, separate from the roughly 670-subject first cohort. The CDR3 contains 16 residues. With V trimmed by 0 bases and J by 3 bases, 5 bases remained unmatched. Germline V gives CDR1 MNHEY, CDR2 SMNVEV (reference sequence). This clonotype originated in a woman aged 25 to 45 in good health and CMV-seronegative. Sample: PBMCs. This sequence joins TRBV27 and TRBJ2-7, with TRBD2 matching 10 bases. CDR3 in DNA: TGTGCCAGCAGTTTATCGCAGGGACTAGCGAACTACGAGCAGTACTTC. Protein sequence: CASSLSQGLANYEQYF.